A selection of T cell receptor beta chains follows, all from one sample in a study of T-cell memory formation after mild COVID-19. Each CDR3 protein is one row after TCRdb ran MiXCR on the 5' RACE reads. Here the sample spans about 470,000 distinct CDR3 sequences, 18% being singletons. The sample consisted of PBMCs or a T cell subset sorted from them (not recorded which). The origin of the receptors is an adult woman who had mild COVID-19 (a few samples of this study predate the infection). Cell type and time point are not known. Both conserved end residues are part of each CDR3. D genes are given only for firm matches. Only part of the rows carry a size: once, few, many, or a class if the clone is expanded.

>TRBJ2-3|many|TRBD2|TRBV19|13
TGTGCCAGTAGTATAGATCGGACTAGCGACAAGTATTTT
CASSIDRTSDKYF
>TRBJ2-4|.|.|TRBV7-2|15
TGTGCCAGCAGCTTATTGGGGGCAAGTTCGGACATTCAGTACTTC
CASSLLGASSDIQYF
>TRBJ2-3|.|TRBD2|TRBV20-1|15
TGCAGTGCGACAGCTCGCGGGGGGCCCACAGATACGCAGTATTTT
CSATARGGPTDTQYF
>TRBJ2-5|few|TRBD1|TRBV7-9|14
TGTGCCAGCATAGGACCCCCCTCACAGGGGGCCCAGTACTTC
CASIGPPSQGAQYF
>TRBJ1-1|few|.|TRBV30|14
TGTGCCTGGAGAGCGGACAGCGGTAAACGTGAAGCTTTCTTT
CAWRADSGKREAFF
>TRBJ2-1|few|TRBD2|TRBV6-2/TRBV6-3|20
TGTGCCAGCAGCTGGAAGACTAGCGGGAGGCCCACCACAACTTACAATGAGCAGTTCTTC
CASSWKTSGRPTTTYNEQFF
>TRBJ2-7|.|TRBD1|TRBV20-1|16
TGCAGTGCTAGAGACCTGGACAGGGCGAGCTCCTACGAGCAGTACTTC
CSARDLDRASSYEQYF
>TRBJ2-3|.|.|TRBV15|16
TGTGCCACCAGCAGAGATTTGGAGGGACGACCAGATACGCAGTATTTT
CATSRDLEGRPDTQYF
>TRBJ2-5|few|.|TRBV7-9|16
TGTGCCAGCAGCTTTACGGGGGATTCCCCTAAAGAGACCCAGTACTTC
CASSFTGDSPKETQYF
>TRBJ2-2|.|.|TRBV2|14
TGTGCCAGCAGTGTGGGGTGGAACACCGGGGAGCTGTTTTTT
CASSVGWNTGELFF
>TRBJ2-6|many|TRBD1|TRBV6-5|17
TGTGCCACAACGGGACAGGGGACTCACTCTGGGGCCAACGTCCTGACTTTC
CATTGQGTHSGANVLTF
>TRBJ2-7|.|.|TRBV3-1|14
TGTGCCAGCAGCCAACGCACGATGACCTACGAGCAGTACTTC
CASSQRTMTYEQYF
>TRBJ2-4|.|.|TRBV23-1|15
TGCGCCGCGTCAGGGCTCCCTTTAACCAAAAACATTCAGTACTTC
CAASGLPLTKNIQYF
>TRBJ2-5|.|.|TRBV3-1|14
TGTGCCAGCAGTCCGAGCCTAATGCGGGAGACCCAGTACTTC
CASSPSLMRETQYF